The clone carrying this TCR beta chain was picked up one time. V was cut by 0 bases and J by 6 bases, with 7 bases left in between. The CDR3 spans 13 residues. Germline CDR1 is LGHNA and CDR2 is YNFKEQ. Categorization into cohorts depended on clinical history that participants reported. In the study's own analysis: Reference gene primer amplification yielded estimated nucleated cell counts. Produced via immunoSEQ multiplex PCR; TCRdb's table is partial and in-frame only. For V, J and clone size, that table is used; D and trimming come from the DNA. The profile shows around 310,000 clones, 89% of them singletons. This sample is drawn from a study of blood T cell repertoires in COVID-19.

Sequencing input: PBMCs or T cells enriched from blood (not recorded which). This chain links TRBV4-2 with TRBJ2-3; unclear D gene. The clonotype was recovered from a woman in her twenties or thirties who had recovered from COVID-19. The CDR3 DNA reads as TGTGCCAGCAGCCAAGATCTGGAGGATACGCAGTATTTT. This encodes CASSQDLEDTQYF.